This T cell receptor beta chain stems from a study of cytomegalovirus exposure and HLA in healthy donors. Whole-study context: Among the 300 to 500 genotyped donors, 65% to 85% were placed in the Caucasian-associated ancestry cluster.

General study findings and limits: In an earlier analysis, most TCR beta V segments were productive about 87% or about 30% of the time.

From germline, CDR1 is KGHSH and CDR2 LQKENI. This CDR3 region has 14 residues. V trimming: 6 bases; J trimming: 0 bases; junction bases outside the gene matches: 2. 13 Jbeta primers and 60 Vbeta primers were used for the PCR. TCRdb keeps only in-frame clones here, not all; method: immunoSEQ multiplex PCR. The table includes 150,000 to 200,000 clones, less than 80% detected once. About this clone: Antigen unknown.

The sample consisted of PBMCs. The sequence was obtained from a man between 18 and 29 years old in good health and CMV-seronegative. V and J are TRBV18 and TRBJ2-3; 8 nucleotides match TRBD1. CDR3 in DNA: TGTGCCAGCTCCCGACAGGGGAGCACAGATACGCAGTATTTT. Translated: CASSRQGSTDTQYF.